This T cell receptor (beta chain) was recovered during a study of Graves' ophthalmopathy and Graves' hyperthyroidism. Regarding the study as a whole: The study's model predicted ophthalmopathy progression at 65% to 71% sensitivity and 72% to 75% specificity. Most thyroid clonotypes with frequency above 0.001 were detected in blood too.

In this sample, this clonotype turned up many times. The antigen remains undetermined. Germline CDR1 and CDR2: MNHEY and SVGEGT. Trimming removed 10 bases from V and 0 bases from J, with 12 bases in between. There are 13 residues in the CDR3. Aged 18 to 65, hyperthyroidism patients had new diagnoses of under 2 months' duration. Patients with other autoimmune diseases, uncontrolled infections, pregnancy or lactation were excluded. Amplified TCR beta CDR3 regions were obtained using RNA transcripts as template. The first round was an RT-PCR with HTBI primers, and the second round was a multiplex PCR. TCRdb called the multiplex PCR reads again in MiXCR, with one record for every CDR3 protein. Of roughly 610,000 distinct CDR3 sequences listed, 20% to 25% are singletons.

The specimen sequenced was peripheral blood. V gene TRBV6-2 or TRBV6-3 combines with J gene TRBJ1-1, with D tentatively TRBD1 (6 bases). The TCR sequence derives from a woman in her late teens or twenties with stable Graves' hyperthyroidism. Some clones in this sample may be carry-over from other donors' samples. CDR3: CATRTDMNTEAFF. In DNA, the CDR3 is TGTGCCACAAGGACAGACATGAACACTGAAGCTTTCTTT.